The rows below give T cell receptor beta chains drawn from one sample of a study of blood T cell repertoires in COVID-19. Assay: immunoSEQ multiplex PCR; the TCRdb copy retains only in-frame clones and omits some. The sample carries under 300,000 clones, about nine tenths recorded once. The sample comprised peripheral blood. The origin of the receptors is a man between 60 and 70 years old who had recovered from COVID-19. Both conserved end residues are part of each CDR3. D genes are given only for firm matches. The listing skips clone size in some rows; elsewhere it reads once, few, many or a size class.

>TRBV5-4|TRBJ2-3|NA|TRBD2
CASSPSGSTDTQYF
TGTGCCAGCAGCCCTAGCGGAAGCACAGATACGCAGTATTTT
>TRBV9|TRBJ1-5|NA|NA
CASSVDPGNQPQHF
TGTGCCAGCAGCGTAGATCCGGGCAATCAGCCCCAGCATTTT
>TRBV30|TRBJ1-2|few|NA
CAWRQNSDANYGYTF
TGTGCCTGGAGACAGAACTCCGATGCTAACTATGGCTACACCTTC
>TRBV11-2|TRBJ1-1|NA|TRBD1
CASSLGWTGTAFF
TGTGCCAGCAGCTTAGGATGGACAGGGACAGCTTTCTTT
>TRBV30|TRBJ2-3|once|TRBD2
CAWSPPGRGATDTQYF
TGTGCCTGGAGTCCACCGGGGAGGGGCGCAACAGATACGCAGTATTTT
>TRBV18|TRBJ1-5|NA|NA
CASSPYRTQPQHF
TGTGCCAGCTCACCGTACAGGACACAGCCCCAGCATTTT
>TRBV5-1|TRBJ1-2|NA|NA
CASSLSPGGPGYTF
TGCGCCAGCAGCTTAAGCCCCGGGGGGCCTGGCTACACCTTC
>TRBV4-2|TRBJ2-3|NA|TRBD2
CASSQEPGGSSTDTQYF
TGTGCCAGCAGCCAAGAACCCGGGGGGTCTAGCACAGATACGCAGTATTTT
>TRBV9|TRBJ2-1|once|TRBD2
CASSVAPWTSGYNEQFF
TGTGCCAGCAGCGTAGCCCCTTGGACTAGTGGCTACAATGAGCAGTTCTTC
>TRBV19|TRBJ1-5|NA|NA
CASRQGQHSNQPQHF
TGTGCCAGTAGACAAGGACAGCACAGCAATCAGCCCCAGCATTTT
>TRBV12-3/TRBV12-4|TRBJ1-1|NA|NA
CASSLTGNTEAFF
TGTGCCAGCAGCTTGACAGGGAACACTGAAGCTTTCTTT
>TRBV4-2|TRBJ2-2|NA|NA
CASSQDPRTGELFF
TGTGCCAGCAGCCAAGATCCCAGGACCGGGGAGCTGTTTTTT
>TRBV3-1/TRBV3-2|TRBJ2-7|once|TRBD2
CASSSGGILYEQYF
TGTGCCAGCAGTTCGGGGGGGATTCTCTACGAGCAGTACTTC
>TRBV27|TRBJ1-2|NA|TRBD1
CASSFEGARRGYTF
TGTGCCAGCAGTTTCGAGGGGGCGAGAAGGGGCTACACCTTC
>TRBV5-1|TRBJ2-6|NA|NA
CASSLAPYSGANVLTF
TGCGCCAGCAGCTTGGCCCCTTACTCTGGGGCCAACGTCCTGACTTTC
>TRBV27|TRBJ2-7|few|TRBD2
CASSYGLASYEQYF
TGTGCCAGCAGTTACGGACTAGCCTCCTACGAGCAGTACTTC
>TRBV9|TRBJ1-2|NA|NA
CASSEGVRGGYTF
TGTGCCAGCAGCGAGGGGGTGAGAGGCGGCTACACCTTC
>TRBV7-2|TRBJ2-3|NA|TRBD1
CASSLAGQGAADTQYF
TGTGCCAGCAGCTTAGCGGGACAGGGAGCGGCAGATACGCAGTATTTT
>TRBV6-2/TRBV6-3|TRBJ2-3|NA|NA
CASSPGDSRDTQYF
TGTGCCAGCAGTCCCGGGGACTCTCGGGATACGCAGTATTTT
>TRBV5-1|TRBJ2-7|NA|NA
CASSQAAESLYEQYF
TGCGCCAGCAGCCAGGCCGCAGAGAGCCTCTACGAGCAGTACTTC
>TRBV4-1|TRBJ1-2|once|NA
CASSHPTVNYGYTF
TGCGCCAGCAGCCACCCGACAGTTAACTATGGCTACACCTTC
>TRBV6-1|TRBJ1-3|NA|NA
CASSEAVGVGASGNTIYF
TGTGCCAGCAGTGAAGCAGTCGGAGTGGGGGCCTCTGGAAACACCATATATTTT
>TRBV6-5|TRBJ2-4|NA|NA
CASSRTEGLNIQYF
TGTGCCAGCAGTCGAACGGAGGGATTAAACATTCAGTACTTC
>TRBV29-1|TRBJ2-5|once|TRBD2
CSVWGGYGTQYF
TGCAGCGTTTGGGGGGGATACGGGACCCAGTACTTC
>TRBV14|TRBJ1-2|NA|NA
CASSQVSWGRLYGYTF
TGTGCCAGCAGCCAAGTGTCCTGGGGGCGTCTCTATGGCTACACCTTC
>TRBV5-4|TRBJ1-2|once|TRBD1
CASSPTGGNYGYTF
TGTGCCAGCAGCCCCACAGGGGGAAACTATGGCTACACCTTC
>TRBV10-3|TRBJ1-6|once|NA
CAISEARVDSPLHF
TGTGCCATCAGTGAGGCCAGGGTGGATTCACCCCTCCACTTT
>TRBV28|TRBJ2-1|few|TRBD2
CASTAGGSSYNEQFF
TGTGCCAGCACCGCGGGGGGGAGCTCCTACAATGAGCAGTTCTTC
>TRBV4-1|TRBJ1-5|NA|NA
CASSQGGGGVYQPQHF
TGCGCCAGCAGCCAAGGAGGGGGGGGCGTTTATCAGCCCCAGCATTTT
>TRBV2|TRBJ2-3|once|TRBD2
CASTLLAGGPGTQYF
TGTGCCAGCACCCTACTAGCGGGGGGGCCGGGTACGCAGTATTTT
>TRBV6-5|TRBJ2-7|NA|NA
CASNLQGGISYEQYF
TGTGCCAGCAACCTTCAGGGGGGTATCTCCTACGAGCAGTACTTC
>TRBV25-1|TRBJ2-3|NA|TRBD2
CATHSSGGDGISDTQYF
TGTGCCACTCACTCTAGCGGGGGGGATGGGATCTCAGATACGCAGTATTTT
>TRBV5-1|TRBJ1-2|NA|NA
CASSLAEGDYGYTF
TGCGCCAGCAGCTTGGCCGAGGGGGACTATGGCTACACCTTC
>TRBV5-6|TRBJ2-1|once|NA
CASSHFGGRDPVFPWEQFF
TGTGCCAGCAGCCATTTCGGGGGTCGGGACCCAGTATTCCCATGGGAGCAGTTCTTC
>TRBV12-3/TRBV12-4|TRBJ1-2|NA|NA
CASSGQYGRGYTF
TGTGCCAGCAGCGGACAGTACGGTCGTGGCTACACCTTC
>TRBV24-1|TRBJ1-5|NA|NA
CATSGGGWDNQPQHF
TGTGCCACCAGTGGGGGAGGGTGGGACAATCAGCCCCAGCATTTT
>TRBV9|TRBJ1-2|NA|NA
CASSFEQGYHYGYTF
TGTGCCAGCAGCTTCGAACAGGGTTACCACTATGGCTACACCTTC
>TRBV7-2|TRBJ1-2|NA|TRBD1
CASSLHRQGNYGYTF
TGTGCCAGCAGCTTACATAGACAGGGGAATTATGGCTACACCTTC
>TRBV10-3|TRBJ1-1|NA|TRBD1
CAITRDRGITEAFF
TGTGCCATCACGAGGGACAGGGGGATCACTGAAGCTTTCTTT
>TRBV30|TRBJ1-2|NA|NA
CAWSIFGGGGYTF
TGTGCCTGGAGTATTTTCGGGGGGGGTGGCTACACCTTC
>TRBV3-1/TRBV3-2|TRBJ2-5|NA|TRBD2
CASSQGLAGGRETQYF
TGTGCCAGCAGCCAGGGACTAGCGGGGGGGCGGGAGACCCAGTACTTC
>TRBV5-1|TRBJ2-4|NA|TRBD1
CASSVTGLNIQYF
TGCGCCAGCAGCGTGACAGGGCTGAACATTCAGTACTTC
>TRBV5-1|TRBJ1-4|NA|TRBD1
CASSSSGTGGEKLFF
TGCGCCAGCAGCTCGTCCGGGACAGGGGGCGAAAAACTGTTTTTT
>TRBV6-2/TRBV6-3|TRBJ2-2|NA|NA
CASSYDSSLVYTGELFF
TGTGCCAGCAGTTACGATAGTAGTTTGGTGTACACCGGGGAGCTGTTTTTT
>TRBV15|TRBJ1-6|NA|TRBD1
CATSTGQRNSPLHF
TGTGCCACCAGCACGGGACAGCGGAATTCACCCCTCCACTTT
>TRBV7-9|TRBJ2-1|NA|NA
CASSSGQSSYNEQFF
TGTGCCAGCAGCTCCGGACAGAGCTCCTACAATGAGCAGTTCTTC
>TRBV29-1|TRBJ2-3|NA|NA
CSVERQTRTQYF
TGCAGCGTAGAGAGACAGACAAGGACGCAGTATTTT
>TRBV30|TRBJ1-2|NA|TRBD1
CAWSHNIPGGTCTF
TGTGCCTGGAGTCATAATATTCCAGGGGGGACCTGCACCTTC